This T cell receptor beta chain was observed in a study of CD8+CD57+ T cells in acquired aplastic anemia. Profiles of TCR beta VDJ and CDR3 were generated from a genomic DNA template. TCRdb re-called the reads with MiXCR, one entry per CDR3 protein. The sample has some 200,000 distinct CDR3 sequences; over 60% are singletons. Germline V gives CDR1 SNHLY, CDR2 FYNNEI. Trimming took off 8 bases at V and 1 base at J, with 11 bases between the two ends. The CDR3 is made up of 13 amino acids. Material for sequencing was sorted CD4+, CD8+, or CD8+CD57+ T cells (not recorded which) from PBMCs. The rearrangement joins TRBV2 to TRBJ1-1; D not certain. This receptor was obtained from a human donor in good health. This CDR3 reads CASAGRGNTEAFF. The CDR3 DNA reads TGTGCCAGCGCCGGACGGGGGAACACTGAAGCTTTCTTT.